Listed below are T cell receptor beta chains from one sample, sequenced in a study of T cells in localized non-small cell lung cancer. TCRdb's copy holds only in-frame clones and misses some; the assay was immunoSEQ multiplex PCR. The top ten hold approximately 7% of the sample, which has over 35,000 clones, around 81% seen once. The source was peripheral blood mononuclear cells, collected before any cancer treatment. These receptors were obtained from a male donor at least 60 years old with stage II lung adenocarcinoma. Each CDR3 is given with its conserved first and last residue. The D gene is left open where the match is weak. Clone size, where shown, is once, few, many, or a class for clones that have expanded.

D gene: .
J gene: TRBJ1-5
clone size: .
V gene: TRBV30
CDR3 protein: CAWSGGGDQPQHF
CDR3 DNA: TGTGCCTGGAGTGGGGGGGGCGATCAGCCCCAGCATTTT

D gene: .
J gene: TRBJ2-7
clone size: .
V gene: TRBV28
CDR3 protein: CASSSAGRAYEQYF
CDR3 DNA: TGTGCCAGCAGTTCCGCCGGGAGAGCCTACGAGCAGTACTTC

D gene: .
J gene: TRBJ1-1
clone size: few
V gene: TRBV5-4
CDR3 protein: CASSRALNTEAFF
CDR3 DNA: TGTGCCAGCAGCCGGGCCCTGAACACTGAAGCTTTCTTT

D gene: .
J gene: TRBJ2-1
clone size: .
V gene: TRBV11-2
CDR3 protein: CASSLDPLYNEQFF
CDR3 DNA: TGTGCCAGCAGCTTAGATCCGCTATACAATGAGCAGTTCTTC

D gene: TRBD2
J gene: TRBJ2-5
clone size: .
V gene: TRBV28
CDR3 protein: CASRTPTTRGGQETQYF
CDR3 DNA: TGTGCCAGCAGAACCCCAACGACTCGGGGGGGACAAGAGACCCAGTACTTC

D gene: TRBD2
J gene: TRBJ2-7
clone size: .
V gene: TRBV28
CDR3 protein: CASRGEAGAAGEQYF
CDR3 DNA: TGTGCCAGCAGGGGAGAAGCGGGAGCTGCGGGGGAGCAGTACTTC

D gene: TRBD1
J gene: TRBJ1-3
clone size: .
V gene: TRBV7-2
CDR3 protein: CASSTGGAGGNTIYF
CDR3 DNA: TGTGCCAGCAGTACAGGGGGCGCGGGTGGAAACACCATATATTTT

D gene: TRBD1
J gene: TRBJ2-7
clone size: .
V gene: TRBV7-2
CDR3 protein: CASSFGQGWEQYF
CDR3 DNA: TGTGCCAGCAGCTTTGGACAGGGCTGGGAGCAGTACTTC

D gene: .
J gene: TRBJ1-2
clone size: .
V gene: TRBV28
CDR3 protein: CASSDGVGYTF
CDR3 DNA: TGTGCCAGCAGTGACGGGGTTGGCTACACCTTC

D gene: .
J gene: TRBJ1-2
clone size: .
V gene: TRBV30
CDR3 protein: CAWSVRRQPLYGYTF
CDR3 DNA: TGTGCCTGGAGTGTACGTAGACAGCCCCTCTATGGCTACACCTTC

D gene: TRBD2
J gene: TRBJ2-3
clone size: .
V gene: TRBV28
CDR3 protein: CASSTWGSGSLDTQYF
CDR3 DNA: TGTGCCAGCAGTACTTGGGGCAGCGGGAGTCTGGATACGCAGTATTTT

D gene: TRBD2
J gene: TRBJ2-2
clone size: .
V gene: TRBV9
CDR3 protein: CASSVRGGNTGELFF
CDR3 DNA: TGTGCCAGCAGCGTACGGGGGGGAAACACCGGGGAGCTGTTTTTT

D gene: .
J gene: TRBJ2-7
clone size: .
V gene: TRBV6-4
CDR3 protein: CASSDSRQRNYEQYF
CDR3 DNA: TGTGCCAGCAGTGACTCGAGGCAGCGGAACTACGAGCAGTACTTC

D gene: .
J gene: TRBJ1-1
clone size: .
V gene: TRBV28
CDR3 protein: CASSPYKGEAFF
CDR3 DNA: TGTGCCAGCAGTCCCTACAAGGGGGAAGCTTTCTTT

D gene: .
J gene: TRBJ1-1
clone size: .
V gene: TRBV7-8
CDR3 protein: CASSHQMNTEAFF
CDR3 DNA: TGTGCCAGCAGCCATCAGATGAACACTGAAGCTTTCTTT

D gene: .
J gene: TRBJ1-1
clone size: few
V gene: TRBV5-1
CDR3 protein: CASSWMDRGTEAFF
CDR3 DNA: TGCGCCAGCAGCTGGATGGACCGGGGAACTGAAGCTTTCTTT

D gene: .
J gene: TRBJ2-7
clone size: .
V gene: TRBV28
CDR3 protein: CASSRGSSYEQYF
CDR3 DNA: TGTGCCAGCTCCCGGGGTAGCTCCTACGAGCAGTACTTC